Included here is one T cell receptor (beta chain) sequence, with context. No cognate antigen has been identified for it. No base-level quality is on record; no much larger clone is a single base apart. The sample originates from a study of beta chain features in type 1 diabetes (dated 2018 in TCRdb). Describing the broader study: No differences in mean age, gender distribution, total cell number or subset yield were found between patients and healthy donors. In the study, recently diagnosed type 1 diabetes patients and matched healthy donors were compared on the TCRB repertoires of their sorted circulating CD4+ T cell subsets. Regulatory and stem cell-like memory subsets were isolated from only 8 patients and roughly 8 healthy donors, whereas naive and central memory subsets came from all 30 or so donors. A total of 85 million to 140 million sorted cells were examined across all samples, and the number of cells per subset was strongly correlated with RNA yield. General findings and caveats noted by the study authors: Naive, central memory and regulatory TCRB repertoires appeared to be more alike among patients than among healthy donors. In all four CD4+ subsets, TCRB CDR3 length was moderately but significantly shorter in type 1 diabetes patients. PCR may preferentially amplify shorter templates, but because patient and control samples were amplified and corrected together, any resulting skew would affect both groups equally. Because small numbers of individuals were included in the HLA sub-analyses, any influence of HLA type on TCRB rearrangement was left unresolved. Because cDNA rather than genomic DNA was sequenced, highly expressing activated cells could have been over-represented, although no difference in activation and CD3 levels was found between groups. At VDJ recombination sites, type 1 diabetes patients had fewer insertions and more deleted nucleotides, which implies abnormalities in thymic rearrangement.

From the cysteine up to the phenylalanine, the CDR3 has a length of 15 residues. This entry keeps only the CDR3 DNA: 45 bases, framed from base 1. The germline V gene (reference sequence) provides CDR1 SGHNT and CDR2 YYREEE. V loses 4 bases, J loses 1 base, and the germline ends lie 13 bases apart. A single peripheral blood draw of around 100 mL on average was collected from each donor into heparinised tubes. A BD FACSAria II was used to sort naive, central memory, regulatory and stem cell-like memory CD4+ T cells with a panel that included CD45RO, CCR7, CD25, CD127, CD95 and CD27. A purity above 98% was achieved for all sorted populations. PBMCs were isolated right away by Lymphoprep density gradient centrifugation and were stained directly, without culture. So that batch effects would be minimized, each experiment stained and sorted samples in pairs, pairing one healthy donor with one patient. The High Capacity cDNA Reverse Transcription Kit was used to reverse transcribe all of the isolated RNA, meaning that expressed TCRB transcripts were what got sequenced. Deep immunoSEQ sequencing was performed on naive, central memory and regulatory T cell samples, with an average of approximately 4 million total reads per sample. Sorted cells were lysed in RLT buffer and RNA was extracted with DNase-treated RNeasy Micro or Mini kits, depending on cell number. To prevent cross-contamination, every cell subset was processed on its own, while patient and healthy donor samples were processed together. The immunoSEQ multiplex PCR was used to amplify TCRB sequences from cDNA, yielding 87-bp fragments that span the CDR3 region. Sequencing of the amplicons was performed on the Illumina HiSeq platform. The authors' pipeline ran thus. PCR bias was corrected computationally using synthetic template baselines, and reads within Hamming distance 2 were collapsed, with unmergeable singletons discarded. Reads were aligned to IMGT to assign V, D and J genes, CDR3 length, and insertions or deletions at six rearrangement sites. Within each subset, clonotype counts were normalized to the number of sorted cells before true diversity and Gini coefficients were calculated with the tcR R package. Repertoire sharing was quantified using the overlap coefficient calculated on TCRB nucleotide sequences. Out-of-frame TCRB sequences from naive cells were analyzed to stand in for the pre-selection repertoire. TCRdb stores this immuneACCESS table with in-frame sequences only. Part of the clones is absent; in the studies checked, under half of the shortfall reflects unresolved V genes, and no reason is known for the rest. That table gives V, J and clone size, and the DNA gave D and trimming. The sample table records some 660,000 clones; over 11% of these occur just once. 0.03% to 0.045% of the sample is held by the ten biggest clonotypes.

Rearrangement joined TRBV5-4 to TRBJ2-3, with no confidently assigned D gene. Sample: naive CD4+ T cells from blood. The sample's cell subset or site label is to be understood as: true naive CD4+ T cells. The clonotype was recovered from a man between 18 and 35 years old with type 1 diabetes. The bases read TGTGCCAGCAGCCCGCGCCGCAGCGGCACAGATACGCAGTATTTT. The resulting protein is CASSPRRSGTDTQYF.